This TCR beta chain originates from a study of cytomegalovirus exposure and HLA in healthy donors. General study findings and limits: The study recorded more than 150 TCR beta chains that were cytomegalovirus-associated. Accurate prediction of HLA-A and HLA-B alleles (for most subjects) was reportedly achieved from TCR beta sequences. At a 0.05 false discovery rate, a later analysis found 18,000 or so TCR beta sequences to be associated with HLA alleles.

CDR1 is SGHVS and CDR2 is FQNEAQ in the germline V gene. Trimming took 8 bases from V and 3 from J, leaving 11 bases between them. This CDR3 spans 12 amino acids. This clone was counted between two and nine times. Its antigen is not identified. While unrecorded immune exposures were likely, the donors were nominally healthy when sampled. PCR was performed using 60 Vbeta and 13 Jbeta primers. Method: immunoSEQ multiplex PCR; TCRdb's copy keeps in-frame clones and lacks some. The table has fewer than 200,000 clones, approximately 70% seen once; the top ten hold less than 2%. The sample consisted of PBMCs. The chain is built from TRBV7-8 and TRBJ2-7; no clear D gene. The clonotype was recovered from a woman in her twenties or thirties in good health and CMV-seronegative. CDR3 sequence (DNA): TGTGCCAGCGGGCACATCAGCTACGAGCAGTACTTC. This encodes CASGHISYEQYF. The entire variable domain, with the rest obtained from reference TRBV7-8 and TRBJ2-7, is as follows: GAGVSQSPRYKVAKRGQDVALRCDPISGHVSLFWYQQALGQGPEFLTYFQNEAQLDKSGLPSDRFFAERPEGSVSTLKIQRTQQEDSAVYLCASGHISYEQYFGPGTRLTVT.